This TCR beta chain was sequenced for a study of control samples from healthy donors and cancer patients. Using immunoSEQ multiplex PCR, the repertoire was profiled, and TCRdb retains in-frame clones only, with some absent. The sample has about 130,000 clones, about 88% seen once. Germline V lookup: CDR1 SNHLY, CDR2 FYNNEI. Trimming took 3 bases from V and 5 from J, leaving 5 bases between them. The CDR3 covers 12 residues. This clonotype was obtained from a man aged 50-60 years in good health. Material: blood. V and J are TRBV2 and TRBJ2-1; perhaps D is TRBD1 or TRBD2 (5 bases each). The CDR3 coding sequence is TGTGCCAGCAGTGAGGGGGACAATGAGCAGTTCTTC. Residues: CASSEGDNEQFF. Supplemented by reference TRBV2 and TRBJ2-1, the full variable domain reads EPEVTQTPSHQVTQMGQEVILRCVPISNHLYFYWYRQILGQKVEFLVSFYNNEISEKSEIFDDQFSVERPDGSNFTLKIRSTKLEDSAMYFCASSEGDNEQFFGPGTRLTVL.